A single sample is the source of the 11 T cell receptor beta chains below, sequenced in a study of memory CD4+ T cells and cytomegalovirus serostatus. Single viable CD3+CD4+CD8-CD45RO+ cells were sorted as the memory CD4+ T cells. The assay was immunoSEQ multiplex PCR, and TCRdb's table has in-frame clones only and misses some. The top ten hold approximately 0.39% of the sample, which has tens of thousands of clones, about four fifths seen once. The specimen was memory CD4+ T cells from blood. The receptors here all came from an adult in good health and CMV-seronegative.

This rearrangement joins TRBV5-1 to TRBJ2-7; a possible D gene is TRBD2 (5 bases). This CDR3 has 15 residues. Trimming left V 4 bases short and J 2 bases short, with 16 bases between. The germline V gene encodes CDR1 SGHRS and CDR2 YFSETQ. The CDR3 here is CASSPNSGPPYEQYF. The CDR3 bases are TGCGCCAGCAGCCCCAACAGCGGACCTCCCTACGAGCAGTACTTC.

V and J are TRBV28 and TRBJ2-7; 9 bases are shared with TRBD1. Germline lookup yields CDR1 MDHEN and CDR2 SYDVKM. V lost 5 bases to trimming and J lost 9 bases; unmatched junction nucleotides: 17. The CDR3 extends over 16 amino acids. The DNA for the CDR3 is TGTGCCAGCAGTCTATCGTTACAGGGGGCCAGGGGGGGGCAGTACTTC. This gives the protein CASSLSLQGARGGQYF.

This rearrangement joins TRBV5-1 to TRBJ2-5; 7 bases fit TRBD2. J lost 4 bases, V lost 1 base, and 13 bases had no gene match. Per the germline V gene, CDR1 is SGHRS and CDR2 is YFSETQ. This CDR3 is built from 17 residues. The CDR3 DNA is TGCGCCAGCAGCTTGACAGGTTCTAGTCCGGGAGGAGAGACCCAGTACTTC. This codes for CASSLTGSSPGGETQYF.

The rearrangement joins TRBV28 to TRBJ1-5, with D perhaps matching TRBD1 (5 bases). There are 13 residues in the CDR3. V was pared by 1 base and J by 6 bases, with 7 bases between. Germline V gene lookup returns CDR1 MDHEN and CDR2 SYDVKM. Written as DNA, the CDR3 is TGTGCCAGCAGTTTATTTGGGGGTCAGCCCCAGCATTTT. Translation: CASSLFGGQPQHF.

This clone has a single count. The chain uses TRBV7-2 and TRBJ1-6; 7 nucleotides match TRBD1. V lost 3 bases, J lost 9 bases, and 5 bases stayed unmatched. The CDR3 covers 14 residues. Per the germline V gene, CDR1 is SGHTA and CDR2 is FQGNSA. CDR3: CASSFQTGSSPLHF. The CDR3 DNA follows: TGTGCCAGCAGCTTCCAGACAGGGTCTTCACCCCTCCACTTT.

This sequence joins TRBV5-1 and TRBJ2-5; D is possibly TRBD1 (5 bases). V was clipped by 1 base and J by 1 base, with 11 bases between them. This CDR3 is built from 15 residues. Germline loops: CDR1 SGHRS, CDR2 YFSETQ. Here the CDR3 reads CASSLQGAPQETQYF. For the CDR3, the DNA is TGCGCCAGCAGCTTGCAGGGCGCACCCCAAGAGACCCAGTACTTC.

The genes are TRBV7-2 and TRBJ1-5, with a weak D call TRBD1 (6 bases). V was pared by 4 bases and J by 4 bases, with 11 bases between. The CDR3 loop spans 14 amino acids. Looked up from germline, CDR1 is SGHTA and CDR2 is FQGNSA. Written as DNA, the CDR3 is TGTGCCAGCAGCTCCGGGACACCTAATCAGCCCCAGCATTTT. This sequence encodes CASSSGTPNQPQHF.

The chain has TRBV7-9 and TRBJ1-1; weak D call: TRBD1 (5 bases). The CDR3 is made up of 15 amino acids. CDR1 SEHNR and CDR2 FQNEAQ come from the germline V gene (reference sequence). V shed 1 base and J shed 9 bases, with 18 bases lying between them. For the CDR3, the DNA is TGTGCCAGCAGCTTAGAGGGCCAGGGAGCCCTTAAAGCTTTCTTT. Protein sequence: CASSLEGQGALKAFF.

V gene TRBV4-2 combines with J gene TRBJ2-2, with 7 nucleotides matching TRBD2. Germline lookup yields CDR1 LGHNA and CDR2 YNFKEQ. J lost 10 bases, V lost 3 bases, and 11 bases had no gene match. This CDR3 spans 15 amino acids. CDR3 DNA: TGTGCCAGCAGCCAGGCGGGGGTAGGTCGGCAGGAGCTGTTTTTT. Amino acids: CASSQAGVGRQELFF.

This clone was detected once. The rearrangement joins TRBV7-9 to TRBJ1-3; D remains ambiguous. This CDR3 comprises 17 residues. Trimming pared 4 bases from V and 0 bases from J, leaving 16 bases between. Germline CDR1 SEHNR, CDR2 FQNEAQ (reference sequence). The CDR3 protein is CASSSSPLFGSGNTIYF. The CDR3 DNA reads as TGTGCCAGCAGCTCCTCGCCTTTGTTCGGCTCTGGAAACACCATATATTTT.

This clone has more than one count but fewer than ten. V gene TRBV27 combines with J gene TRBJ2-7; 7 bases line up with TRBD1. Trimming cost V 0 bases and J 3 bases; bases outside gene matches: 11. CDR1 MNHEY and CDR2 SMNVEV come from the germline V gene (reference sequence). This CDR3 contains 17 residues. The CDR3: CASSLSGPRQGHYEQYF. DNA of the CDR3: TGTGCCAGCAGTTTATCGGGCCCGCGACAGGGACACTACGAGCAGTACTTC.